This T cell receptor beta chain was captured by sequencing in a study of control samples from healthy donors and cancer patients. Trimming removed 2 bases from V and 7 bases from J, with 12 bases in between. This CDR3 is 15 amino acids long. Germline CDR1 MNHNS, CDR2 SASEGT. The repertoire was sequenced with immunoSEQ multiplex PCR; TCRdb's copy has only in-frame clones and lacks some. This sample carries about 22,000 clones, approximately 81% of them seen once, and the ten largest clones take roughly 20%. This receptor was identified in a man aged 55 to 69 with colorectal cancer. Sample: PBMCs. The chain employs TRBV6-1 and TRBJ1-6, with D possibly matching TRBD1 (5 bases). The CDR3 DNA sequence: TGTGCCAGCAGTGAACCCGGCAGGGTGAATTCACCCCTCCACTTT. Amino acid sequence: CASSEPGRVNSPLHF.